The T cell receptor beta chain described here comes from a study of technical replicates of blood from a few donors (dated by TCRdb to about 2017). Preparation of the library involved the immunoSEQ multiplex PCR assay. TCRdb holds this immuneACCESS table with in-frame rearrangements only. Some clones are missing; in checked studies, unresolved V genes explain under half, and the rest has no known cause. The table for this sample lists 15,000 to 20,000 clones; roughly 87% of them were counted only once. Roughly 12% of the sample is taken by the ten largest. A note on this clone: Its antigen remains undetermined. Qualities for individual bases were not recorded, and no much larger clone is one base off.

The material sequenced was PBMCs. This receptor was taken from a human donor in good health.

The nucleotides are TGTGCCAGTAGTACACAGGGGGTGTGGAATCAGCCCCAGCATTTT. This gives the protein CASSTQGVWNQPQHF. The rearrangement combines TRBV19 with TRBJ1-5, with 8 bases in between that match TRBD1. Germline trimming amounts to 4 bases on V and 4 bases on J, with 6 as the count of junction bases outside the gene matches. The germline V gene (reference sequence) yields LNHDA for CDR1 and SQIVND for CDR2. Its CDR3 holds 15 amino acids, cysteine through phenylalanine. Only the CDR3 region is kept as DNA, spanning 45 bases read in frame from base 1.